Reported below is one T cell receptor (beta chain). Priming of first-strand cDNA relied on TRAV- and TRBV-specific primers (covering alpha and beta chains). Both a constant-region primer and a V-primer adapter served to amplify TCRs across around 20 PCR cycles. A single record per CDR3 protein comes from TCRdb applying MiXCR to the reads. The sample shows 95,000 to 100,000 distinct CDR3 sequences, around 20% of them seen only once. Noted time point: after trial treatment. Treatment here: LDRT plus nivolumab, ipilimumab, low-dose cyclophosphamide and aspirin (RACIN trial). The entry originates in a study of low-dose radiotherapy and immunotherapy resistance in tumors. The germline V gene encodes CDR1 LNHNV and CDR2 YYDKDF (reference sequence). The CDR3 spans 13 residues. Trimming left V 2 bases short and J 8 bases short, with 10 bases between.

This chain uses TRBV15 with TRBJ2-1, with D perhaps TRBD1 (5 bases). The sample in question was PBMCs, obtained after low-dose radiotherapy plus immunotherapy. This sequence was found in a male donor with prostate cancer. The CDR3 sequence: CATSRPRRDEQFF. CDR3 nucleotide sequence: TGTGCCACCAGCAGACCTCGCAGGGATGAGCAGTTCTTC.